Listed below are T cell receptor beta chains from one sample, sequenced in a study of OX40 agonist ivuxolimab in advanced cancers. Only in-frame clones appear in the TCRdb table, and some are missing; sequencing was by immunoSEQ multiplex PCR. The sample holds tens of thousands of clones, about 90% seen once. The sequences come from CD4+ or CD8+ T cells sorted from blood, collected in a trial of the OX40 agonist ivuxolimab. The receptors here all came from an adult with an advanced solid tumor such as melanoma, head and neck, liver or kidney cancer. The CDR3 runs from the conserved cysteine through the conserved F or W. Fields, in order: D gene, clone size, J gene, V gene, CDR3 DNA, CDR3 protein. D genes are given only for firm matches. Size is stated for part of the rows, as once, few or many counts, or as a class when the clone is expanded.

>-|-|TRBJ2-3|TRBV5-1
TGCGCCAGCAGCTTGTCGCAGCGCGCAGATACGCAGTATTTT
CASSLSQRADTQYF
>TRBD1|-|TRBJ1-5|TRBV7-8
TGTGCCAGCAGCATAGACAGGGGGCCTAATCAGCCCCAGCATTTT
CASSIDRGPNQPQHF
>TRBD1|-|TRBJ1-5|TRBV28
TGTGCCAGCAGTGAACCTCGACAGGGGGCGGGCAATCAGCCCCAGCATTTT
CASSEPRQGAGNQPQHF
>TRBD2|-|TRBJ2-5|TRBV11-3
TGTGCCAGCAGCTCAGGGACTAGCGGGGGTAGAGAGACCCAGTACTTC
CASSSGTSGGRETQYF
>-|-|TRBJ2-7|TRBV5-5
TGTGCCAGCAGCTTCCCACCGGGCGAGCAGTACTTC
CASSFPPGEQYF
>-|-|TRBJ1-5|TRBV27
TGTGCCAGGGTTTTTTTAGGACCGATCAATCAGCCCCAGCATTTT
CARVFLGPINQPQHF
>TRBD2|-|TRBJ2-1|TRBV13
TGTGCCAGCAGCTTAAATGCGGGAGTTAACAATGAGCAGTTCTTC
CASSLNAGVNNEQFF
>-|-|TRBJ2-5|TRBV18
TGTGCCAGCTCACCAGACCAGGCACGGAAGGAGACCCAGTACTTC
CASSPDQARKETQYF
>TRBD2|-|TRBJ2-5|TRBV7-2
TGTGCCAGCAAGCGGGGGAGCCAAGAGACCCAGTACTTC
CASKRGSQETQYF
>-|-|TRBJ2-1|TRBV5-1
TGCGCCAGCAGCCACGCCAAAAGCGGCTACAATGAGCAGTTCTTC
CASSHAKSGYNEQFF
>-|-|TRBJ1-4|TRBV6-5
TGTGCCAGCAGTTACTCATCTTGGGGACAACTGTTTTTT
CASSYSSWGQLFF
>-|once|TRBJ2-7|TRBV11-3
TGTGCCAGCAGCTTAGTTTCTGGGGAGGCCTACGAGCAGTACTTC
CASSLVSGEAYEQYF
>TRBD1|-|TRBJ1-1|TRBV19
TGTGCCAGTAGTAGGGACAGAGAAACCACTGAAGCTTTCTTT
CASSRDRETTEAFF
>TRBD1|-|TRBJ2-5|TRBV28
TGTGCCAGCAGACGACAGGGGGTCCAAGAGACCCAGTACTTC
CASRRQGVQETQYF
>-|once|TRBJ2-1|TRBV5-4
TGTGCCAGCACCCTAGGAGGGCCCAGTTACAATGAGCAGTTCTTC
CASTLGGPSYNEQFF
>-|-|TRBJ2-7|TRBV5-1
TGCGCCAGCAGCTTGGTAGCCTCGCTCGGGGACGAGCAGTACTTC
CASSLVASLGDEQYF
>TRBD1|once|TRBJ2-7|TRBV7-3
TGTGCCAGCAGCCCCACAGGGGGCTCCTCCTACGAGCAGTACTTC
CASSPTGGSSYEQYF
>TRBD1|-|TRBJ2-7|TRBV2
TGTGCCAGCAGTGAGTTACAGGGGGGTCCCTACGAGCAGTACTTC
CASSELQGGPYEQYF
>-|-|TRBJ1-4|TRBV27
TGTGCCAGCAGTGGAGGCGACTCAAATCCCGGTAAGCCCCCCTCCAACAATGAAAAACTGTTTTTT
CASSGGDSNPGKPPSNNEKLFF
>-|-|TRBJ1-1|TRBV21-1
TGTGCCAGCAGCAAAGGGGCCAGTCTAGTCACTGAAGCTTTCTTT
CASSKGASLVTEAFF
>-|-|TRBJ1-1|TRBV6-6
TGTGCCAGCAGTACTACGGCGTTGGAAGCTTTCTTT
CASSTTALEAFF
>-|-|TRBJ2-7|TRBV9
TGTGCCAGCAGCCCTTACTACGAGCAGTACTTC
CASSPYYEQYF
>TRBD2|-|TRBJ2-5|TRBV29-1
TGCAGCGTCACCCGACTAGCGAGGGAGACCCAGTACTTC
CSVTRLARETQYF
>-|-|TRBJ2-1|TRBV15
TGTGCCACCGGCACCTGGGGGGACTCCTACAATGAGCAGTTCTTC
CATGTWGDSYNEQFF
>-|-|TRBJ1-1|TRBV20-1
TGCAGGTCCCGGGCTGCCGAAGCTTTCTTT
CRSRAAEAFF
>-|few|TRBJ2-7|TRBV18
TGTGCCAGCTCACCAAGGCTTTCCTACGAGCAGTACTTC
CASSPRLSYEQYF
>-|-|TRBJ2-2|TRBV5-1
TGCGCCAGCAGCTTGGACCTAGGGAACACCGGGGAGCTGTTTTTT
CASSLDLGNTGELFF
>TRBD2|-|TRBJ2-1|TRBV29-1
TGCAGCGTTGAAGAAATTGCGGGAGCGTACAATGAGCAGTTCTTC
CSVEEIAGAYNEQFF
>-|once|TRBJ2-6|TRBV10-2
TGCGCCAGCAGTGCAGCTTCGGGGGCCAACGTCCTGACTTTC
CASSAASGANVLTF
>-|-|TRBJ1-2|TRBV28
TGTGCCAGCAGGATCGACGGTACGACCTATGGCTACACCTTC
CASRIDGTTYGYTF
>-|-|TRBJ2-7|TRBV19
TGTGCCAGTAGTATTGGGACGAGCTACGAGCAGTACTTC
CASSIGTSYEQYF
>TRBD1|once|TRBJ1-1|TRBV19
TGTGCCAGTAGTCAAGCCTGGACAGGGAACCCTGAAGCTTTCTTT
CASSQAWTGNPEAFF
>-|-|TRBJ1-4|TRBV30
TGTGCCTGGAGACCATCCACGGGATCGGGCGAAAAACTGTTTTTT
CAWRPSTGSGEKLFF
>-|-|TRBJ2-1|TRBV2
TGTGCCAGCAGGACTATGGCAGGCAATGAGCAGTTCTTC
CASRTMAGNEQFF
>-|-|TRBJ1-2|TRBV7-2
TGTGCCAGCAGCTTAGGGTCCTATGAGCACTATGGCTACACCTTC
CASSLGSYEHYGYTF
>TRBD2|-|TRBJ2-7|TRBV5-1
TGCGCCAGCAGCTTGACGACTAGCGGGAGTAACGAGCAGTACTTC
CASSLTTSGSNEQYF
>-|-|TRBJ1-4|TRBV28
TGTGCCAGCAGCCTCGTGGGGGAGAATGAAAAACTGTTTTTT
CASSLVGENEKLFF
>-|few|TRBJ1-1|TRBV20-1
TGCAGTGCTACCCGGACGACTGAAGCTTTCTTT
CSATRTTEAFF
>TRBD1|-|TRBJ2-6|TRBV10-3
TGTGCCATCAGTTTGACAGGGGCCGGGGCCAACGTCCTGACTTTC
CAISLTGAGANVLTF
>-|-|TRBJ2-7|TRBV18
TGTGCCAGCTCACCACTATCGAAGGGGAACGAGCAGTACTTC
CASSPLSKGNEQYF
>TRBD2|-|TRBJ2-1|TRBV28
TGTGCCAGCAGACTAGCGGGAGGTGAGCAGTTCTTC
CASRLAGGEQFF
>TRBD1|-|TRBJ2-7|TRBV11-3
TGTGCCAGCAGCTCAGACAGGGCCCTCTACGAGCAGTACTTC
CASSSDRALYEQYF
>TRBD2|-|TRBJ2-7|TRBV6-5
TGTGCCAGCAGTTACTCGTATAACCTAGCGGGGGACGAGCAGTACTTC
CASSYSYNLAGDEQYF
>-|once|TRBJ1-4|TRBV2
TGTGCCAGCACCCGGGGAAGTACAACTAATGAAAAACTGTTTTTT
CASTRGSTTNEKLFF